The following is a TCR beta chain sequence with its context. This specimen comes from a study of blood T cell repertoires in COVID-19. The CDR3 spans 16 residues. Germline values: CDR1 MDHEN, CDR2 SYDVKM. V was shortened by 4 bases and J by 0 bases, with 16 bases between the two germline ends. Profiled with immunoSEQ multiplex PCR; TCRdb holds only in-frame clones, not every one. The table shows some 180,000 clones, with around 90% occurring only once. Sequenced: peripheral blood. The origin of this receptor is a man in his forties or fifties with active or convalescent COVID-19. The chain carries TRBV28 and TRBJ2-7; possible D gene TRBD1, 5 bases. CDR3 protein: CASSSTYRTDSYEQYF. The CDR3 region has the DNA TGTGCCAGCAGTTCGACTTACAGGACCGACTCCTACGAGCAGTACTTC. Using reference TRBV28 and TRBJ2-7 for the parts outside the CDR3, the full variable domain is DVKVTQSSRYLVKRTGEKVFLECVQDMDHENMFWYRQDPGLGLRLIYFSYDVKMKEKGDIPEGYSVSREKKERFSLILESASTNQTSMYLCASSSTYRTDSYEQYFGPGTRLTVT.